Only a few counts were recorded for the clone carrying this T cell receptor (beta chain). This entry comes from a study of blood T cell repertoires in COVID-19. The germline CDR1 and CDR2 sequences are ENHRY and SYGVKD. V lost 3 bases and J lost 1, with 10 bases in between. This CDR3 has 15 amino acids. Measured with immunoSEQ multiplex PCR; TCRdb has only the in-frame clones, and not every one. Of about 200,000 clones listed, 86% are singletons. The rearrangement links TRBV10-3 to TRBJ2-1; perhaps TRBD2 as D (6 bases). The sample was PBMCs or T cells enriched from blood (not recorded which). The source is a woman aged 25-40 years who had been exposed to COVID-19. The CDR3 DNA is TGTGCCATCAGTGAAGCTCTAGCGTCCTACAATGAGCAGTTCTTC. Residues: CAISEALASYNEQFF.